These 20 T cell receptor beta chains share one sample of origin, sequenced in a study of T cell clonotyping in hematopoietic cell transplantation. Sequenced by immunoSEQ multiplex PCR; TCRdb stores in-frame clones only, minus some. The sample holds 9,500 to 15,000 clones, almost 50% seen once. Source material: peripheral blood mononuclear cells. These receptors were collected from a man aged 45-65 years in good health. Some clones in this sample may be carry-over from other donors' samples.

The chain joins TRBV5-6 to TRBJ2-7; D gene unclear. CDR1 SGHDT and CDR2 YYEEEE come from the germline V gene. This CDR3 has 15 amino acids. V lost 1 base and J 6 bases, leaving 17 bases between the germline ends. The CDR3, as DNA: TGTGCCAGCAGCTTGTTTGTGACCGTAGGCGGCGAGCAGTACTTC. Translated, it gives CASSLFVTVGGEQYF.

The V and J genes are TRBV30 and TRBJ2-7, with D perhaps given as TRBD1 or TRBD2 (5 bases each). Germline assignment: CDR1 GTSNPN and CDR2 SVGIG (reference sequence). The CDR3 is made up of 17 amino acids. V lost 0 bases to trimming and J lost 5 bases, with 23 bases between them. The DNA for the CDR3 is TGTGCCTGGAGTGTAAGGCGTGGGGGTCCAAGGCTCAACGAGCAGTACTTC. This gives the protein CAWSVRRGGPRLNEQYF.

This clone was seen a handful of times. The J gene is TRBJ2-2, the V gene TRBV5-4; D uncertain. This CDR3 comprises 12 residues. Germline values: CDR1 SGHNT, CDR2 YYREEE (reference sequence). V gave up 2 bases and J gave up 7 bases, with 6 bases separating them. CDR3 loop: CASSFLIGELFF. CDR3 coding DNA: TGTGCCAGCAGCTTCCTGATCGGGGAGCTGTTTTTT.

This clone has just a few counts. For the CDR3, the DNA is TGTGCCAGCACTCCGAGCAGGGGGCCGATCTATGGCTACACCTTC. This translates into CASTPSRGPIYGYTF. The chain joins TRBV25-1 to TRBJ1-2; the match to TRBD1 covers 8 bases. Per germline, CDR1 MGHDK and CDR2 SYGVNS. V lost 7 bases and J lost 4; bases outside the gene matches: 11. The CDR3 has 15 amino acids.

This clone has only a few counts. The germline gene is not matched at one end of the junction; a read error may be the cause. The chain links TRBV28 to TRBJ1-5; 8 bases map to TRBD1. The CDR3 spans 13 residues. Germline V gives CDR1 MDHEN, CDR2 SYDVKM. The CDR3 spells CASSDRGKQPQHF. For the CDR3, the DNA is TGTGCCAGCAGTGACAGGGGCAAGCAGCCCCAGCATTTT.

The rearrangement links TRBV28 to TRBJ1-2; D unclear. The CDR3 consists of 15 residues. Trimming left V 7 bases short and J 0 bases short, with 15 bases between. In germline, CDR1 is MDHEN, CDR2 SYDVKM. The CDR3 spells CASIVSRPANYGYTF. The CDR3 DNA follows: TGTGCCAGCATCGTTAGCCGACCCGCTAACTATGGCTACACCTTC.

The CDR3 spells CASSSGQGGALGEQYF. In DNA form, the CDR3 reads TGTGCCAGCAGCTCAGGACAGGGGGGTGCCTTAGGTGAGCAGTACTTC. This chain joins TRBV7-2 and TRBJ2-7; 10 nucleotides agree with TRBD1. Germline V lookup: CDR1 SGHTA, CDR2 FQGNSA. This CDR3 comprises 16 residues. V lost 4 bases to trimming and J lost 7 bases; unmatched junction nucleotides: 13.

The V call is TRBV14, the J call TRBJ2-7, with D uncertain. Germline CDR1 is SGHDN and CDR2 is FVKESK. The CDR3 covers 14 residues. With 0 bases removed from V and 3 bases from J, the gap between germline ends came to 9 bases. CDR3 sequence: CASSQDSMGYEQYF. The CDR3 DNA follows: TGTGCCAGCAGCCAAGATTCTATGGGCTACGAGCAGTACTTC.

The V gene is TRBV7-6, the J gene TRBJ2-7, with D possibly matching TRBD1 (6 bases). The CDR3 is 13 amino acids. The V and J ends lost 3 bases and 5 bases respectively, with 11 bases between them. The V gene's germline CDR1 is SGHVS and CDR2 FNYEAQ. CDR3 bases: TGTGCCAGCAGCTTGGGCCGGGACAACGAGCAGTACTTC. This translates into CASSLGRDNEQYF.

The V call is TRBV5-1, the J call TRBJ2-7, with 10 positions matching TRBD1. Germline V CDR1 and CDR2: SGHRS, YFSETQ. CDR3 size: 14 residues. V was pared by 0 bases and J by 4 bases, with 1 base of the junction left unmatched. This chain's CDR3 is CASSLGGQGYEQYF. The DNA for the CDR3 is TGCGCCAGCAGCTTGGGGGGACAGGGGTACGAGCAGTACTTC.

V gene TRBV6-6 combines with J gene TRBJ1-5; 10 bases map to TRBD1. The CDR3 extends over 16 amino acids. CDR1 is MNHNY, CDR2 SVGAGI, per germline (reference sequence). Trimming cost V 5 bases and J 0 bases; bases outside gene matches: 4. The DNA for the CDR3 is TGTGCCAGCAGTCCTGGACAGGGGGTTAGCAATCAGCCCCAGCATTTT. This codes for CASSPGQGVSNQPQHF.

The gene calls are TRBV4-2 and TRBJ1-4; 8 bases are a match to TRBD1. The V segment lost 2 bases and the J segment 7 bases; nucleotides outside the gene matches: 3. This CDR3 region has 14 residues. The germline V gene has CDR1 LGHNA and CDR2 YNFKEQ. The CDR3 spells CASSQPGGGEKLFF. The CDR3 coding sequence is TGTGCCAGCAGCCAACCAGGGGGCGGTGAAAAACTGTTTTTT.

The chain employs TRBV19 and TRBJ1-1, with D perhaps matching TRBD1 (5 bases). V gave up 2 bases and J gave up 3 bases, with 10 bases separating them. CDR3 size: 14 residues. In germline, CDR1 is LNHDA, CDR2 SQIVND (reference sequence). Written as DNA, the CDR3 is TGTGCCAGTAGTATACTAGGGGTGGACACTGAAGCTTTCTTT. Encoded protein: CASSILGVDTEAFF.

The chain employs TRBV29-1 and TRBJ2-7; no reliable D call. V dropped 5 bases and J dropped 5 bases, with 7 bases sitting between them. The germline V gene encodes CDR1 SQVTM and CDR2 ANQGSEA. The CDR3 runs to 10 residues. The CDR3 region is CSVLVDEQYF. For the CDR3, the DNA is TGCAGCGTTCTCGTAGACGAGCAGTACTTC.

The chain uses TRBV30 and TRBJ2-3; tentatively, D is TRBD2 (6 bases). V dropped 5 bases and J dropped 1 base, with 10 bases sitting between them. CDR1 is GTSNPN, CDR2 SVGIG, per germline (reference sequence). The length of the CDR3 is 13 residues. CDR3 nucleotides: TGTGCCTGGGGGGACTGTGGCACAGATACGCAGTATTTT. Amino acids: CAWGDCGTDTQYF.

This chain links TRBV28 with TRBJ2-5; 9 bases are shared with TRBD2. CDR1 and CDR2 (germline): MDHEN, SYDVKM. J was trimmed by 6 bases and V by 4 bases; bases with no gene match: 9. This CDR3 is 15 amino acids long. The CDR3 reads CASSSPGGRAKTQYF. The CDR3 bases are TGTGCCAGCAGTTCCCCCGGCGGGAGGGCCAAGACCCAGTACTTC. The whole variable domain, remainder taken from reference TRBV28 and TRBJ2-5, is DVKVTQSSRYLVKRTGEKVFLECVQDMDHENMFWYRQDPGLGLRLIYFSYDVKMKEKGDIPEGYSVSREKKERFSLILESASTNQTSMYLCASSSPGGRAKTQYFGPGTRLLVL.

This clone occurred a few times. The V call is TRBV5-5, the J call TRBJ2-2; tentative D call: TRBD2 (6 bases). This CDR3 is 14 amino acids long. From germline, CDR1 is SGHKS and CDR2 YYEKEE (reference sequence). Deletions cut 5 bases from V and 6 bases from J, with 14 bases between. The CDR3 region is CASRPGEFPGELFF. The DNA of the CDR3 is TGTGCCAGCAGACCGGGAGAGTTCCCCGGGGAGCTGTTTTTT.

This clone has a handful of counts. The J gene is TRBJ1-5, the V gene TRBV29-1; TRBD1 is a possible D gene (6 bases). Looked up from germline, CDR1 is SQVTM and CDR2 is ANQGSEA. Trimming cost V 4 bases and J 7 bases, with 14 bases left between them. This CDR3 spans 13 amino acids. In DNA form, the CDR3 reads TGCAGCGTTGGCCAGGGGTTACAACAGCCCCAGCATTTT. Its protein product is CSVGQGLQQPQHF.

The chain uses TRBV19 and TRBJ2-1; D uncertain. The CDR3 runs 13 residues. Trimming shortened V by 3 bases and J by 6 bases, and 9 bases separated the two germline ends. Germline lookup yields CDR1 LNHDA and CDR2 SQIVND (reference sequence). CDR3 sequence reads: CASSIPGLNEQFF. The CDR3 coding sequence is TGTGCCAGTAGTATCCCCGGCCTCAATGAGCAGTTCTTC.

The chain couples TRBV19 to TRBJ1-2; no clear D gene. CDR1 is LNHDA and CDR2 is SQIVND in the germline V gene (reference sequence). The V end lost 7 bases, the J end lost 4 bases, and 10 bases lay between the germline ends. The CDR3 covers 12 residues. Here the CDR3 reads CASTSNPYGYTF. As DNA, the CDR3 is TGTGCCAGTACCTCGAACCCCTATGGCTACACCTTC.